Listed below are T cell receptor beta chains from one sample, sequenced in a study of chemoradiotherapy in HPV16-positive cancers. The table came from immunoSEQ multiplex PCR; TCRdb's copy has only in-frame clones and leaves some out. The sample records 7,000 or so clones, around nine tenths being singletons. Specimen: tumor tissue, collected from a patient who underwent chemoradiotherapy. The receptor source for this set is a human donor with HPV-associated anogenital cancer. The CDR3 runs from the conserved cysteine through the conserved F or W. A D gene is named only where the DNA matches it firmly. Clone size is stated in some rows and not others, as once, few, many or a class when expanded.

13	TRBV2	NA	NA	TRBJ2-1	CASSNPSYNEQFF	TGTGCCAGCAGTAATCCATCCTACAATGAGCAGTTCTTC
18	TRBV7-8	once	NA	TRBJ2-7	CASSNPSDGSGALYEQYF	TGTGCCAGCAGCAACCCATCGGACGGGAGTGGAGCCCTATACGAGCAGTACTTC
13	TRBV27	NA	TRBD1	TRBJ2-7	CASGRDRDYEQYF	TGTGCCAGCGGCCGGGACAGGGACTACGAGCAGTACTTC
13	TRBV7-7	NA	NA	TRBJ2-5	CASSLALGETQYF	TGTGCTAGCAGCTTAGCCCTAGGAGAGACCCAGTACTTC
13	TRBV7-2	NA	TRBD1	TRBJ1-1	CASSIQGTTEAFF	TGTGCCAGCAGCATACAGGGGACCACTGAAGCTTTCTTT
17	TRBV5-1	NA	NA	TRBJ2-2	CASSSGSGTPDTGELFF	TGCGCCAGCAGCTCTGGGAGCGGCACCCCTGACACCGGGGAGCTGTTTTTT
13	TRBV7-2	NA	NA	TRBJ1-5	CASSFESYQPQHF	TGTGCCAGCAGCTTTGAATCTTATCAGCCCCAGCATTTT
11	TRBV30	NA	NA	TRBJ2-7	CAWSVHNEQYF	TGTGCCTGGAGTGTACATAACGAGCAGTACTTC
15	TRBV2	NA	TRBD1	TRBJ2-7	CASSDPGTASYEQYF	TGTGCCAGCAGTGATCCCGGGACAGCTTCCTACGAGCAGTACTTC
12	TRBV6-6	once	NA	TRBJ2-4	CASSYYGNIQYF	TGTGCCAGCAGCTATTACGGGAACATTCAGTACTTC
15	TRBV7-2	NA	TRBD2	TRBJ2-7	CASSPLGREMGEQYF	TGTGCCAGCAGCCCCTTGGGGCGGGAGATGGGCGAGCAGTACTTC
13	TRBV7-7	once	NA	TRBJ2-7	CASSLDRFDEQYF	TGTGCTAGCAGCTTAGATAGATTCGACGAGCAGTACTTC
17	TRBV27	NA	TRBD2	TRBJ2-3	CASSLGNSGTTTDTQYF	TGTGCCAGCAGTTTAGGTAATAGCGGGACAACCACAGATACGCAGTATTTT